What follows are 8 T cell receptor delta chains derived from one specimen sequenced in a study of Vδ1+ human thymocytes. Study-wide results and caveats: Highly polyclonal TRG and TRD repertoires with Gaussian CDR3 length distributions appeared in thymus.

Which antigens these TCRs recognize remains unknown. Extracted RNA was reverse transcribed into cDNA. Multiplex PCR used pooled V-gene forward primers and a constant-region reverse primer to amplify CDR3s. TCRdb re-called the multiplex PCR reads via CATT. The sample includes just under 55,000 delta-chain clones, around 15% of them seen just once. Material: Vdelta1+ gamma-delta thymocytes from the thymus. Subset meaning: FACS-sorted CD3+ TCRalphabeta- TCRVdelta1+ TCRVdelta2- thymocytes. These receptors came from a boy in the first two years of life who had congenital heart surgery.

This clone appeared a few times. This chain uses TRDV1 with TRDJ1; possibly TRDD3 for D (8 bases). Trimming cost V 1 base and J 0 bases, with 21 bases left between them. Germline V lookup: CDR1 TSWWSYY, CDR2 QGS. This CDR3 contains 19 residues. CDR3 sequence: CALGEQVLGVPSYTDKLIF. In DNA, the CDR3 is TGTGCTCTTGGGGAACAGGTACTGGGGGTCCCTTCCTACACCGATAAACTCATCTTT.

This clone was seen more than once but under ten times. V usage is TRDV1 and J usage is TRDJ1; 10 bases fit TRDD3. Looked up from germline, CDR1 is TSWWSYY and CDR2 is QGS. The CDR3 is 19 amino acids. Unmatched junction bases numbered 15, after V lost 3 bases and J lost 2 bases. DNA for the CDR3: TGTGCTCTTGGGGACCTACTACTTGGGGGATACAGGGGGACCGATAAACTCATCTTT. Amino acids: CALGDLLLGGYRGTDKLIF.

The chain uses TRDV1 and TRDJ1; 11 bases fit TRDD3. V dropped 8 bases and J dropped 1; count of bases not matched to a gene: 21. CDR1 and CDR2 (germline): TSWWSYY, QGS. This CDR3 is 20 amino acids long. The CDR3 sequence is CALKVLQGHWGISSTDKLIF. DNA of the CDR3: TGTGCTCTTAAGGTCCTACAGGGTCACTGGGGGATATCTAGCACCGATAAACTCATCTTT.

The chain joins TRDV1 to TRDJ1; 13 bases match TRDD3. Germline assignment: CDR1 TSWWSYY and CDR2 QGS. Trimming removed 4 bases from V and 1 base from J; junction bases left unmatched: 9. This CDR3 spans 18 amino acids. CDR3 region: CALGGFLLGDTGTDKLIF. The CDR3, as DNA: TGTGCTCTTGGGGGCTTCCTACTGGGGGATACGGGCACCGATAAACTCATCTTT.

This clone was counted between two and nine times. The chain carries TRDV1 and TRDJ1; TRDD3 agrees at 7 bases. Losses at the gene ends were 0 bases for V and 7 bases for J; bases not matched to a gene: 17. The CDR3 covers 18 residues. In germline, CDR1 is TSWWSYY, CDR2 QGS. For the CDR3, the DNA is TGTGCTCTTGGGGAACTCAAGGTCCTATTTGGGATACCGGGTAAACTCATCTTT. Protein sequence: CALGELKVLFGIPGKLIF.

This sequence joins TRDV1 and TRDJ1, with 9 bases that match TRDD3. The CDR3 contains 19 residues. Germline V gene data show CDR1 as TSWWSYY and CDR2 as QGS. Trimming at V came to 4 bases and at J to 1 base, leaving 16 bases not matched to a gene. CDR3: CALGVIVPSTGGPTDKLIF. The CDR3 coding sequence is TGTGCTCTTGGGGTCATAGTTCCTAGTACTGGGGGACCCACCGATAAACTCATCTTT.

This clone was observed a few times. The J gene is TRDJ1, the V gene TRDV1; no clear D. Trimming removed 2 bases from V and 5 bases from J, with 39 bases in between. The germline CDR1 and CDR2 sequences are TSWWSYY and QGS. The CDR3 has 23 residues. CDR3 loop: CALGEKPDSLYTITALRKDKLIF. The CDR3 DNA reads TGTGCTCTTGGGGAAAAACCCGATTCCCTTTACACGATTACAGCGTTGCGGAAAGATAAACTCATCTTT.

This clone was observed a few times. The gene calls are TRDV1 and TRDJ1; possible D gene TRDD2, 9 bases. The CDR3 covers 15 residues. The V end was cut by 5 bases, the J end by 12 bases, with 25 bases between. CDR1 TSWWSYY and CDR2 QGS come from the germline V gene. CDR3 in amino acids: CALGPPSYRGDRIIF. In DNA, the CDR3 is TGTGCTCTTGGGCCCCCTTCCTACCGGGGGGATAGGATCATCTTT.